Listed here is a single TCR beta chain. Its antigen is unknown. This record comes from a study of cytomegalovirus exposure and HLA in healthy donors. Study as a whole: Among roughly 180 million T cells, an earlier analysis found approximately 110 million unique TCR beta sequences.

PCR involved 60 Vbeta and 13 Jbeta primers. Using immunoSEQ multiplex PCR, the repertoire was profiled, and TCRdb retains in-frame clones only, with some absent. This table has about 140,000 clones, 61% appearing once. Donors sampled were nominally healthy, though unrecorded immune exposures were likely. Broader study findings: The productive fraction for most TCR beta V segments was about 87% or about 30% in an earlier analysis. Differences between HLA loci emerged in a later analysis of TCR association rates, with DRB1 most and HLA-C fewest.

Germline V CDR1 and CDR2: SGHTA, FQGTGA. V lost 5 bases and J 5 bases, leaving 18 bases between the germline ends. The CDR3 covers 15 residues. Source material: PBMCs. This chain uses TRBV7-3 with TRBJ1-2; D is uncertain. This TCR derives from a male donor in good health and CMV-seronegative. The CDR3 loop reads CASSPDGGLGYGYTF. The CDR3, as DNA: TGTGCCAGCAGCCCCGACGGAGGGCTTGGGTATGGCTACACCTTC.